Each of the 6 T cell receptor beta chains below was sequenced from the same sample in a study of vaccination and CD4 T cells after COVID-19. Cultured CD4+ T cells had their DNA profiled by the Oncomine TCR Beta short-read assay. From the PCR reads, TCRdb called clonotypes with MiXCR, one entry per CDR3 protein. The table records 12,000 to 15,000 distinct CDR3 sequences, 50% to 65% of them present only once. The treatment denotes: roughly ten-day PBMC culture with coronavirus spike peptide pools or control peptides (ViraFEST assay). These receptors' antigens are unknown. Sequences were derived from CD4+ T cells from blood, cultured in vitro, sampled before SARS-CoV-2 vaccination. The receptors derive from a human donor who had recovered from COVID-19.

The chain recombines TRBV4-3 with TRBJ1-2; D uncertain. The CDR3 consists of 15 residues. Germline CDR1 reads LGHNA; CDR2 reads YSLEER. Trimming shortened V by 0 bases and J by 8 bases, and 16 bases separated the two germline ends. This CDR3 is CASSQDHSAGGGYTF. The CDR3 DNA reads TGCGCCAGCAGCCAAGATCATTCGGCAGGTGGGGGCTACACCTTC.

The V and J genes are TRBV5-4 and TRBJ2-5; tentatively, D is TRBD2 (7 bases). The CDR3 runs to 16 residues. The V end lost 3 bases, the J end lost 0 bases, and 15 bases lay between the germline ends. Germline values: CDR1 SGHNT, CDR2 YYREEE (reference sequence). The CDR3 DNA reads as TGTGCCAGCAGCTCTTGGGGAGGGGGAGACCAAGAGACCCAGTACTTC. It translates to CASSSWGGGDQETQYF.

This clonotype was counted a few times. The V and J genes are TRBV20-1 and TRBJ1-2; 10 bases are shared with TRBD1. This CDR3 has 17 amino acids. Per the germline V gene, CDR1 is DFQATT and CDR2 is SNEGSKA (reference sequence). J lost 0 bases, V lost 6 bases, and 13 bases had no gene match. CDR3: CSAQRTGGGGANYGYTF. The CDR3 region has the DNA TGCAGTGCCCAAAGGACAGGGGGTGGCGGAGCTAACTATGGCTACACCTTC.

The chain has TRBV20-1 and TRBJ2-1, with 9 bases that match TRBD1. With V trimmed by 4 bases and J by 7 bases, 8 bases remained unmatched. Per the germline V gene, CDR1 is DFQATT and CDR2 is SNEGSKA (reference sequence). This CDR3 is built from 14 residues. The CDR3 DNA is TGCAGTGCTATCCGGGACAGGGTTAGAAATGAGCAGTTCTTC. This sequence encodes CSAIRDRVRNEQFF.

This clonotype was detected only a few times. The rearrangement joins TRBV10-3 to TRBJ1-5, with D uncertain. This CDR3 is 16 amino acids long. CDR1 and CDR2 (germline): ENHRY, SYGVKD. V gave up 0 bases and J gave up 2 bases, with 11 bases separating them. The CDR3 DNA follows: TGTGCCATCAGTGAGTCCCAGGCATGGGGCAATCAGCCCCAGCATTTT. Protein: CAISESQAWGNQPQHF.

The chain employs TRBV2 and TRBJ2-7, with D tentatively TRBD1 (7 bases). This CDR3 region has 15 residues. Germline CDR1 and CDR2: SNHLY and FYNNEI. Deletions cut 6 bases from V and 0 bases from J, with 15 bases between. The CDR3 nucleotides read TGTGCCAGCAGCCTTCCAGGGGGGACCTCCTACGAGCAGTACTTC. Translation: CASSLPGGTSYEQYF.